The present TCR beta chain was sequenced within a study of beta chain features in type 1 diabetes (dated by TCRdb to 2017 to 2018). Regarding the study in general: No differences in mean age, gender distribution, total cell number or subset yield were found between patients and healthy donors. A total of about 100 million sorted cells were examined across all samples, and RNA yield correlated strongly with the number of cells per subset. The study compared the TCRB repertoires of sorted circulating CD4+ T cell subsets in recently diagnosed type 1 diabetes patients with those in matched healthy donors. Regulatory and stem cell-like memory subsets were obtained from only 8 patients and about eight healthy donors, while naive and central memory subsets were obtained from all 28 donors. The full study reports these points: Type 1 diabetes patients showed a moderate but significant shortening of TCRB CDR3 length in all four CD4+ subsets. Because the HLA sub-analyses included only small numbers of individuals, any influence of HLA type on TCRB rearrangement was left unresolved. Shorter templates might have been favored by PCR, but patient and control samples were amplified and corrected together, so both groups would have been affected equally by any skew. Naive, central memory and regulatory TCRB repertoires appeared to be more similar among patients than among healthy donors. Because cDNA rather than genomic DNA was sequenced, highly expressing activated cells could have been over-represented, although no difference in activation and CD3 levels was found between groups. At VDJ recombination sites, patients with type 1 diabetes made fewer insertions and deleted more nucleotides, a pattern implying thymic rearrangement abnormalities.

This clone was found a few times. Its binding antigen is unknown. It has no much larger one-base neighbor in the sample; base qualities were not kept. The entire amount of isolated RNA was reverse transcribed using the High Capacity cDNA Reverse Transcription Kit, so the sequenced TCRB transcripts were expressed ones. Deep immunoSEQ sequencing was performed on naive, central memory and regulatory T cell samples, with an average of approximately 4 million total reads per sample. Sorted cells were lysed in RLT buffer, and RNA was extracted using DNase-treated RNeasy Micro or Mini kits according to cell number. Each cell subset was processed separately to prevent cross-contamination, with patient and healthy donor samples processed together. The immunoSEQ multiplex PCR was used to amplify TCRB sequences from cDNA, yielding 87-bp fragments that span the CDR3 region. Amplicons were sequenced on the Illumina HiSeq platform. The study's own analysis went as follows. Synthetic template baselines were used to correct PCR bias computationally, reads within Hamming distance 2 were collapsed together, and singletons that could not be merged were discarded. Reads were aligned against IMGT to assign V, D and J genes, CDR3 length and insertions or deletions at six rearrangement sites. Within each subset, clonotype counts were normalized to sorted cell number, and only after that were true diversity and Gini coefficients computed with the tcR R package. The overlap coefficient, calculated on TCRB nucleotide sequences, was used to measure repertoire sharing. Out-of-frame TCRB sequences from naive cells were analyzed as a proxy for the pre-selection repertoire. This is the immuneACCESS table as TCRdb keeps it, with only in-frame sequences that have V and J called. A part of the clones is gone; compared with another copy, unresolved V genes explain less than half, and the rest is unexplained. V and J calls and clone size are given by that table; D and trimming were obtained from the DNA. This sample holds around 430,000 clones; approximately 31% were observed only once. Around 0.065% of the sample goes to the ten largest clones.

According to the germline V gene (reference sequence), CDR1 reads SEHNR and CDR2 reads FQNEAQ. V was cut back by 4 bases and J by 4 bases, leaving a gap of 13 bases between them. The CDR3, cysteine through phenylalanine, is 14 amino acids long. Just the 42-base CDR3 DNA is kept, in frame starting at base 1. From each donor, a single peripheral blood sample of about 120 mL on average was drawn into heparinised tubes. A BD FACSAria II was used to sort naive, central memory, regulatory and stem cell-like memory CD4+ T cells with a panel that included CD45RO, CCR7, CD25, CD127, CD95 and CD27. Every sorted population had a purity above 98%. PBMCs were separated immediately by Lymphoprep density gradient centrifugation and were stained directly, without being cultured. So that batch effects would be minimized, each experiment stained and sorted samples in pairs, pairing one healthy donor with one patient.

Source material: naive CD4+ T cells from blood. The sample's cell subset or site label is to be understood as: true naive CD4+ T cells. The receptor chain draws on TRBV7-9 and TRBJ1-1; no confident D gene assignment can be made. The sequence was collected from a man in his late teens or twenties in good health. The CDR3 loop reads CASSSKIPATEAFF. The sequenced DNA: TGTGCCAGCAGCTCGAAGATACCAGCCACTGAAGCTTTCTTT.